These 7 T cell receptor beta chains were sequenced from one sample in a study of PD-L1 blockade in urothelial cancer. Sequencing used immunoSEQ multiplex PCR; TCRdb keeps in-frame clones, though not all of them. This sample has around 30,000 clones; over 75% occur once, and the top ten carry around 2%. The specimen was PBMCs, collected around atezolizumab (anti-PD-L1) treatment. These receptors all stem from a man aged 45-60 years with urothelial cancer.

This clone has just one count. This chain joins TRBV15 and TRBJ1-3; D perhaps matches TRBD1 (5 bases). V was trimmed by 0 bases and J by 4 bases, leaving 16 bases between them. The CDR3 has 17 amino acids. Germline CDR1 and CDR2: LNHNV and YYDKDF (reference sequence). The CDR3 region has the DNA TGTGCCACCAGCAGAGAGGACACCCGCGGTGGCGGAAACACCATATATTTT. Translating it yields CATSREDTRGGGNTIYF.

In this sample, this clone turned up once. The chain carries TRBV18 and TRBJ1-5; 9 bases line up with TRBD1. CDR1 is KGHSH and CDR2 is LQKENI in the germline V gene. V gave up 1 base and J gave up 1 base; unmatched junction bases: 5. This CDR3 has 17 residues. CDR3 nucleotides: TGTGCCAGCTCACCACGGACAGGGGTTGGCAGCAATCAGCCCCAGCATTTT. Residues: CASSPRTGVGSNQPQHF. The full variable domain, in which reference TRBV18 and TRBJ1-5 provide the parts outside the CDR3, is NAGVMQNPRHLVRRRGQEARLRCSPMKGHSHVYWYRQLPEEGLKFMVYLQKENIIDESGMPKERFSAEFPKEGPSILRIQQVVRGDSAAYFCASSPRTGVGSNQPQHFGDGTRLSIL.

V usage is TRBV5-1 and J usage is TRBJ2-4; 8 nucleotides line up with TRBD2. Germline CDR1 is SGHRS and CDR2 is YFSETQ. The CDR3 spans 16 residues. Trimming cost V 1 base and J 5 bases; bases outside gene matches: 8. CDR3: CASSLNGAGVENIQYF. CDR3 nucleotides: TGCGCCAGCAGCTTGAACGGAGCGGGGGTCGAAAACATTCAGTACTTC.

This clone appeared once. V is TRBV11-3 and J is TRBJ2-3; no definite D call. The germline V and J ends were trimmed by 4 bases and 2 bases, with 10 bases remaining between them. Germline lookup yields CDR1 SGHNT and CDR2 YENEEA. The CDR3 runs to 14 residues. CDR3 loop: CASSSQLATDTQYF. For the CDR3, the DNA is TGTGCCAGCAGCTCCCAACTTGCCACAGATACGCAGTATTTT.

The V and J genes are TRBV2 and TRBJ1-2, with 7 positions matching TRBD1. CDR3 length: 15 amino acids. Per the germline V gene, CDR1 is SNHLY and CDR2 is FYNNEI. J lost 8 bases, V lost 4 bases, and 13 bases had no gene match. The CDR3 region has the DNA TGTGCCAGCAGTGGTCTGGAGGGGGCCCCGGGGGGCTACACCTTC. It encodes CASSGLEGAPGGYTF.

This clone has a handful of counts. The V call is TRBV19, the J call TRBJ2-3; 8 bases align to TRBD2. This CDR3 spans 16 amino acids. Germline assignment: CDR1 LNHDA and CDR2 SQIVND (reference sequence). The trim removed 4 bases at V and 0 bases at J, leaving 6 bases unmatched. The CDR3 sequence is CASSTASGLSTDTQYF. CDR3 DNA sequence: TGTGCCAGTAGTACCGCTAGCGGGTTAAGCACAGATACGCAGTATTTT.

This CDR3 is CASSSTGLAGEITGELFF. Written as DNA, the CDR3 is TGCGCCAGCAGCTCCACGGGACTAGCGGGAGAAATCACCGGGGAGCTGTTTTTT. The gene calls are TRBV5-1 and TRBJ2-2, with 14 bases fitting TRBD2. V lost 3 bases to trimming and J lost 4 bases; unmatched junction nucleotides: 8. The CDR3 is 18 residues long. Germline assignment: CDR1 SGHRS and CDR2 YFSETQ.